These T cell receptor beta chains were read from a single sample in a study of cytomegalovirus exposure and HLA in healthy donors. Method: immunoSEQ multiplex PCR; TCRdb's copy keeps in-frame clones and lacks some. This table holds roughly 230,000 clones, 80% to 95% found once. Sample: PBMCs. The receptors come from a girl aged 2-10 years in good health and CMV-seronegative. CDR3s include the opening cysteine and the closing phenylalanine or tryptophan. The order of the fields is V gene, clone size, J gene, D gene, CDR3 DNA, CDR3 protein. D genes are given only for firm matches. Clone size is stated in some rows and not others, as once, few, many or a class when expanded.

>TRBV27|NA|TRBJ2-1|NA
TGTGCCAGCAGTCAGAGTGGGCATGAGCAGTTCTTC
CASSQSGHEQFF
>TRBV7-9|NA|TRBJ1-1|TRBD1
TGTGCCAGCAGCCTAGTCAGGGGGAAGATGAACACTGAAGCTTTCTTT
CASSLVRGKMNTEAFF
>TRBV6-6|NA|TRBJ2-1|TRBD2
TGTGCCAGCAGTAACCAAGCGGGAGGGAAGTACAATGAGCAGTTCTTC
CASSNQAGGKYNEQFF
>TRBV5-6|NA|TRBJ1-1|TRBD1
TGTGCCAGCAGCTTGAACCACGGGGACAGGGGTGCTACTGAAGCTTTCTTT
CASSLNHGDRGATEAFF
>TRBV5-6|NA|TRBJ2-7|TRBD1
TGTGCCAGCAGCTTCTCCGGGACAGGGTACGAGCAGTACTTC
CASSFSGTGYEQYF
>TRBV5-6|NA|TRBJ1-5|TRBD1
TGTGCCAGCAGTCTACAGGGGGCGAGTCAGCCCCAGCATTTT
CASSLQGASQPQHF
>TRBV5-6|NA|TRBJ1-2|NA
TGTGCCAGCAGACCCCAGGGAACCGTTGGCTACACCTTC
CASRPQGTVGYTF
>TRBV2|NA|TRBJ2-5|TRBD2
TGTGCCAGCAGTGAAGAACGGGGGGGCAGGGAGACCCAGTACTTC
CASSEERGGRETQYF
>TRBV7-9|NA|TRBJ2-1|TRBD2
TGTGCCAGCAGCTCGGGACTAGCGGGACCGTACAATGAGCAGTTCTTC
CASSSGLAGPYNEQFF
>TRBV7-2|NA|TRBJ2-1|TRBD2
TGTGCCAGCAGCTTAGCGGGACTAGCGGGATGGGAGCAGTTCTTC
CASSLAGLAGWEQFF
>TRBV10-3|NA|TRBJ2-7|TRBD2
TGTGCCATCAGCCAAACTAGCGGGAGCACCTACGAGCAGTACTTC
CAISQTSGSTYEQYF
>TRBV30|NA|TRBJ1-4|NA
TGTGCCTGTGGGGAGAATGAAAAACTGTTTTTT
CACGENEKLFF
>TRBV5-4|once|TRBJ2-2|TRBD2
TGTGCCAGCAGCTTGGAACTAGCGGGAACCGGGGAGCTGTTTTTT
CASSLELAGTGELFF
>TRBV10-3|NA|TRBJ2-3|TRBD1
TGTGCCATCAGTGAGACCCCCCTACCCCAGGGGGGCACAGATACGCAGTATTTT
CAISETPLPQGGTDTQYF
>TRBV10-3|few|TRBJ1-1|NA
TGTGCCATCAGTGAAGGAACAAGAGGTTTCTTT
CAISEGTRGFF
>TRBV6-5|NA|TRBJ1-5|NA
TGTGCCAGCAGTTCCCCGGGGGAACAGCCCCAGCATTTT
CASSSPGEQPQHF
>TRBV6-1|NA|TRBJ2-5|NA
TGTGCCAGCAGTGATCCCCAGGGTGTAATAGGGCAAGAGACCCAGTACTTC
CASSDPQGVIGQETQYF
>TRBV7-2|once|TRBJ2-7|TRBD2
TGTGCCAGCAGCTTAGGAGCGGGAGGGGGCTCCTACGAGCAGTACTTC
CASSLGAGGGSYEQYF
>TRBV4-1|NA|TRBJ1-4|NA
TGCGCCAGCAGCCAAGCGCAGGGCCGGAGTGAAAAACTGTTTTTT
CASSQAQGRSEKLFF
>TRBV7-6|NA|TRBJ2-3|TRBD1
TGTGCCAGCAGCTTAAAACAGGGGCTATTTGCCCATGAACCGGATACGCAGTATTTT
CASSLKQGLFAHEPDTQYF
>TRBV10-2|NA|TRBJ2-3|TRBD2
TGCGCCAGCAGTGAGACTAGCGGGAGCGCAGATACGCAGTATTTT
CASSETSGSADTQYF
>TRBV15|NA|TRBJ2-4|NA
TGTGCCACCAGCAGAGTGGGCCAAATCCAGTACTTC
CATSRVGQIQYF
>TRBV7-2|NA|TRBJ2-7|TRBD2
TGTGCCAGCAGCTTACTAGCGGGGGGTCACGAGCAGTACTTC
CASSLLAGGHEQYF
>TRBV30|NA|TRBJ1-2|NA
TGTGCCTGGAGTCGAACGGCTAACTATGGCTACACCTTC
CAWSRTANYGYTF
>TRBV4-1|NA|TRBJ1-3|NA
TGCGCCAGCAGCCAAGTACAGGCCGGTAGCGGAGACACCATATATTTT
CASSQVQAGSGDTIYF
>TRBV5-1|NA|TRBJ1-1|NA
TGCGCCAGCAGCCCAGTGAGAGGGCACACTGAAGCTTTCTTT
CASSPVRGHTEAFF
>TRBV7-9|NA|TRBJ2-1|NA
TGTGCCAGCAGCTTAGGACAGGTTTGGGTCTTC
CASSLGQVWVF
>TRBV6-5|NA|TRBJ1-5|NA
TGTGCCAGCACCGCAGGGATCGCTCAGCCCCAGCATTTT
CASTAGIAQPQHF
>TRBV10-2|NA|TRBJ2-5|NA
TGCGCCAGCAGTGGCCCTGATTCGGGGGAGACCCAGTACTTC
CASSGPDSGETQYF